This T cell receptor (beta chain) was documented in a study of human T cells and chemical hapten exposure. Study at large: Patients got weekly scalp diphenylcyclopropenone doses over the approximately 24-week study. Patients were mainly female, each with alopecia areata, totalis or universalis.

General study results and limits: Alopecia was present in the donors, so their immune response may differ from healthy people's.

The time point denotes: patch test 1, 2 weeks after DPC sensitization. The treatment denotes: therapeutic diphenylcyclopropenone sensitization with weekly scalp DPC. This clonotype was found a few times. Its antigen is unidentified. In the authors' workflow: Sample TCR totals centred on a median of around 100,000, ranging about 20,000 to 750,000. TCRdb re-called the RACE reads with MiXCR, one entry per CDR3 protein. Here the V and J calls rest on TCRdb's processing, not on the authors' analysis. The sample has 180,000 or so distinct CDR3 sequences, about 15% seen once. V shed 6 bases, J shed 3 bases, and the junction held 4 bases outside the gene matches. This CDR3 contains 14 residues.

The material was whole blood, obtained in connection with sensitization to the hapten diphenylcyclopropenone (DPC). This receptor was taken from a woman aged 25 to 39 with alopecia areata. Some clones in this sample may be carry-over from other donors' samples. V usage is TRBV12-3 or TRBV12-4 and J usage is TRBJ2-1, with TRBD2 matching over 8 bases. In nucleotides, the CDR3 is TGTGCCAGCAGCCCCGGGAGGGGCTACAATGAGCAGTTCTTC. Translating it yields CASSPGRGYNEQFF.